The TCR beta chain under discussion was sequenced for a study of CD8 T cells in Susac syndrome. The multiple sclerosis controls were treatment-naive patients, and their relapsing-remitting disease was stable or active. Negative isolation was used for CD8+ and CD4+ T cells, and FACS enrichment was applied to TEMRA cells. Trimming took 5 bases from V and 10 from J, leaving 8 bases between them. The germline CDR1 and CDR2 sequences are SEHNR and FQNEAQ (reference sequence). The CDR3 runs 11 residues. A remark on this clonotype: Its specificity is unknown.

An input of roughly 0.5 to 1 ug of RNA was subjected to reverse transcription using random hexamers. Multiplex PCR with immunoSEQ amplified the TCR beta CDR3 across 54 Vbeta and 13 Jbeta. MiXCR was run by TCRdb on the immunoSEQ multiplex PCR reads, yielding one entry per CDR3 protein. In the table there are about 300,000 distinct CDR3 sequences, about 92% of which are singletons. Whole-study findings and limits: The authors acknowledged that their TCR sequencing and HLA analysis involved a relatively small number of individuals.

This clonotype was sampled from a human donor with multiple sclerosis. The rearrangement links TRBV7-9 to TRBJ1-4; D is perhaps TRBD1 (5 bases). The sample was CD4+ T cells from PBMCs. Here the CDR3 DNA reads TGTGCCAGCAGCCGTGGGGGAAAACTGTTTTTT. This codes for CASSRGGKLFF.